This entry features one T cell receptor beta chain sequence. This specimen belongs to a study of identical twins. The CDR3 length is 16 residues. Germline assignment: CDR1 SQVTM and CDR2 ANQGSEA. Trimming took 0 bases from V and 8 from J; bases not matched to a gene: 10. Unique molecular identifiers were present on the cDNA, and a universal primer site came from template switching. TCRdb re-analysed the 5' RACE reads in MiXCR, keeping a single row per CDR3 protein. The table records 1.5 million to 2 million distinct CDR3 sequences, around a third of them present only once. The sequence was collected from a newborn girl in good health. Sequencing was done on a sample of cord blood. This chain joins TRBV29-1 and TRBJ2-1, with TRBD2 matching 10 bases. CDR3 in amino acids: CSVEDPAGGPRDEQFF. CDR3 DNA: TGCAGCGTTGAAGATCCAGCGGGAGGGCCTCGGGATGAGCAGTTCTTC.